This TCR beta chain was observed in a study of cytomegalovirus exposure and HLA in healthy donors. This clone was seen a single time. Its antigen is as yet unknown. Study observations and caveats: Most sequenced TCRs were rare (though some public TCRs occurred in many donors).

The PCR had 60 Vbeta and 13 Jbeta primers. TCRdb's table, derived via immunoSEQ multiplex PCR, lists solely in-frame clones and lacks some. Among roughly 98,000 clones listed, 76% were seen once. The V gene lost 4 bases and the J gene lost 2 bases, with 8 bases spanning the gap. This CDR3 contains 13 residues. Germline V CDR1 and CDR2: SEHNR, FQNEAQ (reference sequence). The source material was PBMCs. The clonotype originates from a man aged 40-55 years in good health and CMV-seronegative. This sequence joins TRBV7-9 and TRBJ2-5, with D perhaps matching TRBD2 (5 bases). This CDR3 is CASSSRGQETQYF. CDR3 DNA: TGTGCCAGCAGCTCCCGGGGTCAAGAGACCCAGTACTTC.